The 32 T cell receptor beta chains below were found in one sample sequenced in a study of OX40 agonist ivuxolimab in advanced cancers. Only in-frame clones appear in the TCRdb table, and some are missing; sequencing was by immunoSEQ multiplex PCR. In the table there are around 58,000 clones, around 89% of which are singletons. Here the sequenced sample was CD4+ or CD8+ T cells sorted from blood, taken in a trial of the OX40 agonist ivuxolimab. Receptors originate from an adult with an advanced solid tumor such as melanoma, head and neck, liver or kidney cancer.

Comments on this clone: Other DNA sequences from this sample encode an identical CDR3 as well. The chain joins TRBV15 to TRBJ1-2; TRBD1 aligns across 8 bases. The CDR3 contains 14 residues. Germline V lookup: CDR1 LNHNV, CDR2 YYDKDF (reference sequence). After removal of 1 base from V and 2 bases from J, the junction contained 0 bases not matched to a gene. CDR3 DNA sequence: TGTGCCACCAGCAGAGGACAGGGGAACTATGGCTACACCTTC. It translates to CATSRGQGNYGYTF.

The chain employs TRBV5-4 and TRBJ1-1; D possibly corresponds to TRBD1 (5 bases). This CDR3 has 13 amino acids. V was shortened by 4 bases and J by 11 bases, with 18 bases between the two germline ends. Germline V CDR1 and CDR2: SGHNT, YYREEE (reference sequence). In nucleotides, the CDR3 is TGTGCCAGCAGCCCAGAGCAGGGTCTTCGCGCTTTCTTT. Protein: CASSPEQGLRAFF.

The V and J genes are TRBV20-1 and TRBJ2-5; the D is unclear. The CDR3 is 11 amino acids. The V end was cut by 6 bases, the J end by 2 bases, with 7 bases between. Per germline, CDR1 DFQATT and CDR2 SNEGSKA (reference sequence). This chain's CDR3 is CSALIQETQYF. The CDR3 DNA is TGCAGTGCCCTAATACAAGAGACCCAGTACTTC.

The chain is built from TRBV11-2 and TRBJ1-1, with D unclear. The CDR3 is 13 residues long. The germline V gene encodes CDR1 SGHAT and CDR2 FQNNGV. V lost 6 bases, J lost 2 bases, and 10 bases lay in between. CDR3 protein: CASSVGGNTEAFF. The CDR3 DNA reads TGTGCCAGCAGTGTCGGTGGAAACACTGAAGCTTTCTTT.

The chain employs TRBV2 and TRBJ2-6, with D possibly being TRBD1 (5 bases). The CDR3 totals 15 residues. V was pared by 6 bases and J by 0 bases, with 9 bases between. Germline V gene data show CDR1 as SNHLY and CDR2 as FYNNEI. CDR3 nucleotide sequence: TGTGCCAGCAGCCCCGACAGCTCTGGGGCCAACGTCCTGACTTTC. This translates into CASSPDSSGANVLTF.

The V call is TRBV7-8, the J call TRBJ2-1, with D uncertain. The V end was cut by 7 bases, the J end by 4 bases, with 14 bases between. CDR1 and CDR2 from the germline V gene are SGHVS and FQNEAQ. The CDR3 loop spans 14 amino acids. CDR3 region: CASTNGQAYNEQFF. The CDR3 coding sequence is TGTGCCAGCACCAACGGGCAGGCGTACAATGAGCAGTTCTTC.

This clone was recorded once. Sequence at one end of the junction differs from germline and may be a read error. The chain joins TRBV7-7 to TRBJ2-5; D could derive from TRBD1 or TRBD2 (6 bases each). CDR1 and CDR2 from the germline V gene are SSHAT and FNYEAQ (reference sequence). This CDR3 spans 15 amino acids. The DNA for the CDR3 is TGTGCTAGCAGCCAGCTTGGGGGGCGGCTCGAGACCCAGTACTTC. Translated: CASSQLGGRLETQYF.

The chain recombines TRBV11-2 with TRBJ1-1; no definite D call. Between the trimmed V and J ends, which lost 1 base and 2 bases, there was a span of 11 bases. Germline V gene data show CDR1 as SGHAT and CDR2 as FQNNGV. The CDR3 is 15 residues long. The CDR3 bases are TGTGCCAGCAGCTTAGTTTACACATCCAACACTGAAGCTTTCTTT. Residues: CASSLVYTSNTEAFF.

This chain links TRBV5-8 with TRBJ2-3; D unclear. Germline V gene sequence: CDR1 SGHTS, CDR2 YDEGEE. V was trimmed by 4 bases and J by 1 base, leaving 4 bases between them. This CDR3 contains 12 residues. The CDR3 is CASSPRTDTQYF. The CDR3 bases are TGTGCCAGCAGCCCACGCACAGATACGCAGTATTTT.

The genes are TRBV11-2 and TRBJ2-1; 8 nucleotides align to TRBD1. The trim removed 6 bases at V and 3 bases at J, leaving 7 bases unmatched. The length of the CDR3 is 15 residues. Germline V CDR1 and CDR2: SGHAT, FQNNGV. CDR3 region: CASSSQGADYNEQFF. The CDR3 DNA reads TGTGCCAGCAGTTCCCAGGGGGCGGACTACAATGAGCAGTTCTTC.

The chain joins TRBV30 to TRBJ2-5; 7 nucleotides line up with TRBD1. Trimming took 2 bases from V and 6 from J; bases not matched to a gene: 12. The CDR3 is made up of 15 amino acids. Germline CDR1 is GTSNPN and CDR2 is SVGIG (reference sequence). The DNA of the CDR3 is TGTGCCTGGAGTACCTTAGACAGGGTCGCTCAGACCCAGTACTTC. The encoded protein is CAWSTLDRVAQTQYF.

V and J are TRBV5-1 and TRBJ2-3; no clear D gene. V was cut by 4 bases and J by 2 bases, with 5 bases left in between. Germline CDR1 SGHRS, CDR2 YFSETQ. The CDR3 runs to 12 residues. Here the CDR3 DNA reads TGCGCCAGCAGCGTCCACACAGATACGCAGTATTTT. Its translation is CASSVHTDTQYF.

The chain employs TRBV7-6 and TRBJ1-5, with D tentatively TRBD1 (6 bases). This CDR3 has 16 residues. CDR1 and CDR2 from the germline V gene are SGHVS and FNYEAQ. Deletions cut 2 bases from V and 1 base from J, with 12 bases between. For the CDR3, the DNA is TGTGCCAGCAGCTTAATGGGGCAGGGGAGCAATCAGCCCCAGCATTTT. Translation: CASSLMGQGSNQPQHF.

CDR3 bases: TGTGCCACCGGCACAGTCTACGAGCAGTACTTC. Encoded protein: CATGTVYEQYF. The rearrangement links TRBV2 to TRBJ2-7; D ambiguous. The CDR3 sequence is 11 residues long. The ends were cut back, 10 bases at V and 3 bases at J, with 10 bases in the middle. Germline V gene data show CDR1 as SNHLY and CDR2 as FYNNEI.

The gene calls are TRBV7-8 and TRBJ2-1, with TRBD2 matching 7 bases. CDR1 is SGHVS, CDR2 FQNEAQ, per germline. V lost 5 bases, J lost 8 bases, and 9 bases stayed unmatched. The CDR3 sequence is 14 residues long. In DNA, the CDR3 is TGTGCCAGCAGCCTCCGGGGAGGGCCCGATGAGCAGTTCTTC. Its protein product is CASSLRGGPDEQFF.

The chain links TRBV7-9 to TRBJ2-7; no reliable D call. Trimming removed 1 base from V and 5 bases from J, with 12 bases in between. This CDR3 has 14 amino acids. Germline CDR1 is SEHNR and CDR2 is FQNEAQ (reference sequence). The CDR3 spells CASSLDSRYDEQYF. CDR3 nucleotides: TGTGCCAGCAGCTTAGATTCTAGGTACGACGAGCAGTACTTC.

In its sample, this clone was seen once. The chain uses TRBV9 and TRBJ2-3, with D hard to call. The V and J ends lost 0 bases and 4 bases respectively, with 3 bases between them. The CDR3 runs to 12 residues. Germline CDR1 reads SGDLS; CDR2 reads YYNGEE. CDR3 nucleotide sequence: TGTGCCAGCAGCGTAGACTCAGATACGCAGTATTTT. This encodes CASSVDSDTQYF. Combining the CDR3 with reference TRBV9 and TRBJ2-3 gives the whole variable domain DSGVTQTPKHLITATGQRVTLRCSPRSGDLSVYWYQQSLDQGLQFLIQYYNGEERAKGNILERFSAQQFPDLHSELNLSSLELGDSALYFCASSVDSDTQYFGPGTRLTVL.

The chain has TRBV28 and TRBJ1-2; TRBD1 is a possible D gene (6 bases). Trimming left V 2 bases short and J 6 bases short, with 13 bases between. This CDR3 spans 14 amino acids. Germline V lookup: CDR1 MDHEN, CDR2 SYDVKM. CDR3 amino acids: CASSLIGTPNGYTF. The CDR3 DNA is TGTGCCAGCAGTTTAATAGGGACACCTAATGGCTACACCTTC.

The V call is TRBV20-1, the J call TRBJ1-2, with a tentative D call TRBD1 (5 bases). The CDR3 is made up of 11 amino acids. The V gene's germline CDR1 is DFQATT and CDR2 SNEGSKA (reference sequence). The CDR3 region has the DNA TGCGCCCCGGTTGGGGGATACGGCTACACCTTC. Its translation is CAPVGGYGYTF.

The CDR3 sequence is CASSLNLDSLGETQYF. As DNA, the CDR3 is TGTGCCAGCAGCTTGAACCTCGATAGCCTCGGAGAGACCCAGTACTTC. The rearrangement links TRBV11-2 to TRBJ2-5; D gene unclear. V was cut by 3 bases and J by 4 bases, with 18 bases left in between. The CDR3 runs 16 residues. Per the germline V gene, CDR1 is SGHAT and CDR2 is FQNNGV.

The chain recombines TRBV14 with TRBJ2-1; a possible D gene is TRBD1 (6 bases). V gave up 7 bases and J gave up 4 bases, with 14 bases separating them. Germline CDR1 reads SGHDN; CDR2 reads FVKESK. The CDR3 has 14 residues. CDR3 sequence: CASKGRGPYNEQFF. DNA for the CDR3: TGTGCCAGCAAAGGCAGGGGACCGTACAATGAGCAGTTCTTC.

The chain links TRBV4-2 to TRBJ2-3; D unclear. The CDR3 extends over 15 amino acids. V was pared by 0 bases and J by 0 bases, with 7 bases between. Germline CDR1 and CDR2: LGHNA and YNFKEQ. This CDR3 is CASSQDSSSTDTQYF. The CDR3 nucleotides are TGTGCCAGCAGCCAAGATTCGAGTAGCACAGATACGCAGTATTTT.

The gene calls are TRBV4-2 and TRBJ2-1; D is perhaps TRBD2 (6 bases). The CDR3 consists of 16 residues. The V gene lost 0 bases and the J gene lost 1 base, with 10 bases spanning the gap. Germline CDR1 reads LGHNA; CDR2 reads YNFKEQ. The CDR3 DNA follows: TGTGCCAGCAGCCAAGATCCTCTAGCGTCCTACAATGAGCAGTTCTTC. This codes for CASSQDPLASYNEQFF.

The V gene is TRBV7-8, the J gene TRBJ2-2; D is unclear. The germline V and J ends were trimmed by 1 base and 4 bases, with 10 bases remaining between them. CDR1 is SGHVS, CDR2 FQNEAQ, per germline. The CDR3 sequence is 15 residues long. CDR3 DNA: TGTGCCAGCAGCTTAGACAGTTGGTCCACCGGGGAGCTGTTTTTT. Its protein is CASSLDSWSTGELFF. Full variable domain (missing parts from reference TRBV7-8 and TRBJ2-2): GAGVSQSPRYKVAKRGQDVALRCDPISGHVSLFWYQQALGQGPEFLTYFQNEAQLDKSGLPSDRFFAERPEGSVSTLKIQRTQQEDSAVYLCASSLDSWSTGELFFGEGSRLTVL.

The chain couples TRBV19 to TRBJ1-5; no reliable D call. The CDR3 runs to 14 residues. Looked up from germline, CDR1 is LNHDA and CDR2 is SQIVND (reference sequence). The germline V and J ends were trimmed by 5 bases and 10 bases, with 18 bases remaining between them. Here the CDR3 reads CASSPPGRQSPQHF. The DNA of the CDR3 is TGTGCCAGTAGTCCCCCGGGCAGGCAAAGTCCCCAGCATTTT.

The rearrangement uses TRBV27 and TRBJ1-5; the D is unclear. The CDR3 covers 14 residues. Trimming left V 8 bases short and J 1 base short, with 12 bases between. CDR1 and CDR2 from the germline V gene are MNHEY and SMNVEV (reference sequence). CDR3 residues: CASSTYGSNQPQHF. The CDR3 DNA is TGTGCCAGCTCGACGTACGGAAGCAATCAGCCCCAGCATTTT.

A single count supports this clone. The V gene is TRBV9, the J gene TRBJ2-5, with 9 nucleotides matching TRBD2. The CDR3 runs 15 residues. After removal of 3 bases from V and 2 bases from J, the junction contained 5 bases not matched to a gene. The germline CDR1 and CDR2 sequences are SGDLS and YYNGEE. The CDR3 here is CASSAGTSRQETQYF. The CDR3 DNA sequence: TGTGCCAGCAGCGCAGGGACTAGCAGACAAGAGACCCAGTACTTC.

This clone was counted once. The chain has TRBV5-4 and TRBJ2-1, with a weak D call TRBD1 (5 bases). The V end was cut by 0 bases, the J end by 0 bases, with 7 bases between. This CDR3 comprises 15 residues. Germline assignment: CDR1 SGHNT and CDR2 YYREEE (reference sequence). The CDR3 nucleotides read TGTGCCAGCAGCTTGGTTCAGGGCTCCTACAATGAGCAGTTCTTC. It encodes CASSLVQGSYNEQFF.

The chain has TRBV5-1 and TRBJ1-3; D is possibly TRBD1 (5 bases). The CDR3 is 15 amino acids. Germline V lookup: CDR1 SGHRS, CDR2 YFSETQ. Trimming stripped 0 bases from V and 2 bases from J, with 9 bases between. The CDR3 bases are TGCGCCAGCAGCTTGGAAGCAGGGACTGGAAACACCATATATTTT. This translates into CASSLEAGTGNTIYF.

This chain connects TRBV10-3 to TRBJ2-7; the D is unclear. Germline CDR1 ENHRY, CDR2 SYGVKD. V was shortened by 5 bases and J by 2 bases, with 7 bases between the two germline ends. The CDR3 consists of 12 residues. CDR3: CAISRNAYEQYF. The CDR3 DNA follows: TGTGCCATCAGTAGGAATGCCTACGAGCAGTACTTC.

This chain joins TRBV30 and TRBJ2-4, with D perhaps assigned TRBD1 or TRBD2 (5 bases each). The CDR3 spans 13 residues. V was shortened by 3 bases and J by 7 bases, with 13 bases between the two germline ends. From germline, CDR1 is GTSNPN and CDR2 SVGIG (reference sequence). CDR3 in DNA: TGTGCCTGGAGGGGGGACGAGAAGAACATTCAGTACTTC. Amino acid sequence: CAWRGDEKNIQYF.

This clone has only one observation. The J gene is TRBJ2-5, the V gene TRBV19; D is undetermined. This CDR3 comprises 13 residues. Per the germline V gene, CDR1 is LNHDA and CDR2 is SQIVND (reference sequence). Trimming shortened V by 4 bases and J by 4 bases, and 10 bases separated the two germline ends. CDR3 DNA sequence: TGTGCCAGTAGTAAAGTAGGGCTAGAGACCCAGTACTTC. It codes for CASSKVGLETQYF.